This T cell receptor beta chain was profiled in a study of control samples from healthy donors and cancer patients. Trimming at V came to 2 bases and at J to 5 bases, leaving 15 bases not matched to a gene. The CDR3 is made up of 18 amino acids. CDR1 is SGHRS and CDR2 is YFSETQ in the germline V gene. Measured with immunoSEQ multiplex PCR; TCRdb has only the in-frame clones, and not every one. The data contain roughly 120,000 clones, about 93% of them singletons. The sample comprised PBMCs. The TCR sequence derives from a man in his fifties with head and neck cancer. The V gene is TRBV5-1, the J gene TRBJ1-4; 7 bases are shared with TRBD1. The CDR3 protein is CASSFVVGQAHRNEKLFF. CDR3 sequence (DNA): TGCGCCAGCAGCTTCGTTGTCGGACAGGCTCACCGGAATGAAAAACTGTTTTTT.